A selection of T cell receptor beta chains follows, all from one sample in a study of monozygotic twins with inflammatory bowel disease. TCRdb reprocessed the 5' RACE reads and keeps a single row for each CDR3 protein, giving no DNA. The table lists about 300,000 distinct CDR3 sequences. Sequenced sample: blood. The receptors derive from a human donor with ulcerative colitis or Crohn's disease, or a healthy co-twin of an affected twin (not recorded which). The CDR3 runs from the conserved cysteine through the conserved F or W. Each record gives: J gene, V gene, CDR3 protein.

j_gene: TRBJ2-7; v_gene: TRBV2; CDR3aa: CASIKRAGGLYEQYF
j_gene: TRBJ2-3; v_gene: TRBV4-1; CDR3aa: CASSQGDSTDTQYF
j_gene: TRBJ2-1; v_gene: TRBV9; CDR3aa: CASSALLAGDEQFF
j_gene: TRBJ1-6; v_gene: TRBV18; CDR3aa: CASSPGVAGSSPLHF
j_gene: TRBJ2-1; v_gene: TRBV5-1; CDR3aa: CASSLVVSRSNEQFF
j_gene: TRBJ2-5; v_gene: TRBV29-1; CDR3aa: CSGARAVQETQYF
j_gene: TRBJ1-6; v_gene: TRBV12-3/TRBV12-4; CDR3aa: CASSLASGNGSPLHF
j_gene: TRBJ1-6; v_gene: TRBV29-1; CDR3aa: CSVRLGSWNSPLHF
j_gene: TRBJ2-5; v_gene: TRBV7-2; CDR3aa: CASSLDRSTVETQYF
j_gene: TRBJ2-7; v_gene: TRBV27; CDR3aa: CASSSPRQGPSQQYF
j_gene: TRBJ1-4; v_gene: TRBV15; CDR3aa: CATSSGEFNEKLFF
j_gene: TRBJ1-1; v_gene: TRBV7-9; CDR3aa: CASSLTGRMNTEAFF
j_gene: TRBJ2-7; v_gene: TRBV20-1; CDR3aa: CSARLAGGSYEQYF
j_gene: TRBJ1-1; v_gene: TRBV7-2; CDR3aa: CASSLYPGGDTEAFF
j_gene: TRBJ2-3; v_gene: TRBV6-5; CDR3aa: CASSYTGLIGTDTQYF
j_gene: TRBJ2-3; v_gene: TRBV7-2; CDR3aa: CASSPPPGRDTQYF
j_gene: TRBJ2-7; v_gene: TRBV7-9; CDR3aa: CASSTYGGGSYEQYF
j_gene: TRBJ2-7; v_gene: TRBV28; CDR3aa: CASSFAYGVPYEQYF
j_gene: TRBJ1-1; v_gene: TRBV7-3; CDR3aa: CASSLTGRGGLNTEAFF
j_gene: TRBJ2-1; v_gene: TRBV5-1; CDR3aa: CASSLEGVAGVSYNEQFF
j_gene: TRBJ2-1; v_gene: TRBV27; CDR3aa: CASTPTGHYYNEQFF
j_gene: TRBJ1-3; v_gene: TRBV3-1; CDR3aa: CASSHSGGRNTIYF
j_gene: TRBJ1-2; v_gene: TRBV6-5; CDR3aa: CASSYLLGTGGSSDGYTF
j_gene: TRBJ2-7; v_gene: TRBV12-3/TRBV12-4; CDR3aa: CASSPAGSSYEQYF